The 8 T cell receptor beta chains below were found in one sample sequenced in a study of T cells in Graves' hyperthyroidism and ophthalmopathy. RNA transcripts yielded amplified TCR beta CDR3 regions. RT-PCR in the first round (using the HTBI primer set) targeted the TCR CDR3. TCRdb reanalysed the multiplex PCR reads using MiXCR and keeps one entry per CDR3 protein. Among hundreds of thousands of distinct CDR3 sequences, over 40% were seen once, and the ten largest hold under 8.5%. Input material: peripheral blood or thyroid tissue (not recorded which). These receptors came from an adult man with Graves' disease, either hyperthyroidism or ophthalmopathy (not recorded which).

The chain recombines TRBV7-2 with TRBJ2-5; D possibly corresponds to TRBD1 (6 bases). V dropped 5 bases and J dropped 1 base, with 14 bases sitting between them. CDR1 and CDR2 from the germline V gene are SGHTA and FQGNSA. This CDR3 spans 15 amino acids. CDR3 loop: CASSQSRGLQETQYF. The CDR3 DNA reads as TGTGCCAGCAGCCAATCCAGGGGCCTCCAAGAGACCCAGTACTTC.

This chain connects TRBV25-1 to TRBJ1-3, with D perhaps matching TRBD1 (5 bases). This CDR3 has 15 amino acids. Germline loops: CDR1 MGHDK, CDR2 SYGVNS. V lost 8 bases, J lost 0 bases, and 14 bases lay in between. DNA for the CDR3: TGTGCCAGCTTGGATACAGGCCGCTCTGGAAACACCATATATTTT. Amino acid sequence: CASLDTGRSGNTIYF.

In its sample, this clonotype was seen a few times. The CDR3 region has the DNA TGCAGTGCCACGGGACAGGGGAGTTCGGCTTTCTTT. The encoded protein is CSATGQGSSAFF. The chain is built from TRBV20-1 and TRBJ1-1; 10 nucleotides match TRBD1. CDR3 size: 12 residues. V was clipped by 6 bases and J by 11 bases; unmatched bases: 9. The V gene's germline CDR1 is DFQATT and CDR2 SNEGSKA (reference sequence).

This clonotype was seen repeatedly, ten times or more. The chain couples TRBV24-1 to TRBJ2-7, with D maybe TRBD1 (6 bases). The CDR3 runs 14 residues. V lost 5 bases and J lost 0, with 10 bases in between. Germline-derived CDR1 and CDR2 are KGHDR and SFDVKD. This chain's CDR3 is CATSGTDSSYEQYF. As DNA, the CDR3 is TGTGCCACCAGTGGAACGGACAGCTCCTACGAGCAGTACTTC.

The genes are TRBV7-9 and TRBJ1-1; D unclear. V gave up 5 bases and J gave up 6 bases, with 19 bases separating them. CDR3 length: 15 residues. CDR1 SEHNR and CDR2 FQNEAQ come from the germline V gene (reference sequence). This chain's CDR3 is CASSHSVVLTAEAFF. The CDR3 nucleotides read TGTGCCAGCAGCCACTCGGTCGTATTAACCGCTGAAGCTTTCTTT.

This clonotype was counted a few times. The CDR3 coding sequence is TGTGCCAGCAGTTACTCGATATTGCAGGGGAGGACTGAAGCTTTCTTT. It is translated as CASSYSILQGRTEAFF. This rearrangement joins TRBV12-3 or TRBV12-4 to TRBJ1-1, with D possibly TRBD1 on 6 matching bases. This CDR3 is built from 16 residues. V was cut by 4 bases and J by 5 bases, with 20 bases left in between.

This chain joins TRBV20-1 and TRBJ1-1; D might be TRBD1 (6 bases). This CDR3 is built from 15 residues. Germline CDR1 DFQATT, CDR2 SNEGSKA (reference sequence). V was trimmed by 0 bases and J by 1 base, leaving 12 bases between them. In nucleotides, the CDR3 is TGCAGTGCTAGAGATCCACGGGGGGCGAACACTGAAGCTTTCTTT. It specifies CSARDPRGANTEAFF.

A word on this clonotype: The junction departs from germline at one end; a sequencing error may be responsible. This chain connects TRBV10-3 to TRBJ1-6; TRBD1 aligns across 7 bases. CDR3 size: 16 residues. Germline V lookup: CDR1 ENHRY, CDR2 SYGVKD. CDR3 nucleotides: TGTGCCAGCAGTTACGCATCAGGACAGGACATCCGAAGAATCCACTTT. The encoded protein is CASSYASGQDIRRIHF.